Here is one T cell receptor beta chain with its context. The data derive from a study of OX40 agonist ivuxolimab in advanced cancers. The germline V and J ends were trimmed by 2 bases and 3 bases, with 9 bases remaining between them. The CDR3 has 13 residues. Germline-derived CDR1 and CDR2 are SGHDT and YYEEEE. Profiling relied on immunoSEQ multiplex PCR, and the TCRdb table lists in-frame clones only, not all of them. The sample has roughly 80,000 clones; roughly 91% are singletons. This sequence joins TRBV5-6 and TRBJ2-7, with D perhaps assigned TRBD1 or TRBD2 (5 bases each). The specimen comprised CD4+ or CD8+ T cells sorted from blood, sampled in a trial of the OX40 agonist ivuxolimab. This receptor was obtained from an adult with an advanced solid tumor such as melanoma, head and neck, liver or kidney cancer. The CDR3 is CASSFPGSYEQYF. The DNA for the CDR3 is TGTGCCAGCAGCTTCCCAGGGAGCTACGAGCAGTACTTC.